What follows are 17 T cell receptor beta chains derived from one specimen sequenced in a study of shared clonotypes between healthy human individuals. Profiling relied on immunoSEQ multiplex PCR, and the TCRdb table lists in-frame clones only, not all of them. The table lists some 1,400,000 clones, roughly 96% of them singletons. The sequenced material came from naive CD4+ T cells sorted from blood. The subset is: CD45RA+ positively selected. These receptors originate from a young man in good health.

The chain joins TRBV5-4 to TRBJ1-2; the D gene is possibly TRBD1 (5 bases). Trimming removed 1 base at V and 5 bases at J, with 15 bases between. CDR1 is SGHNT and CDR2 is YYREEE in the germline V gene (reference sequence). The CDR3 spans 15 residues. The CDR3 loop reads CASSLSGGIEYGYTF. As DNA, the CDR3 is TGTGCCAGCAGCTTGTCGGGGGGGATAGAATATGGCTACACCTTC.

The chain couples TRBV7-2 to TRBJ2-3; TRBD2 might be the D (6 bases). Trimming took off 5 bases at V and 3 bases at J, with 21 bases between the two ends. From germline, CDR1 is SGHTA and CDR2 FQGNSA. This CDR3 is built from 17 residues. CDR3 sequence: CASSDYPTEAGTDTQYF. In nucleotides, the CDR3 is TGTGCCAGCAGCGACTACCCCACGGAGGCGGGGACAGATACGCAGTATTTT.

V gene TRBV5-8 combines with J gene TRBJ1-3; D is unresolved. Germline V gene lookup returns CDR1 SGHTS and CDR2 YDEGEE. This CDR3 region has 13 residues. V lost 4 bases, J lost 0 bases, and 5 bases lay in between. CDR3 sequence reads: CASSLHSGNTIYF. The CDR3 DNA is TGTGCCAGCAGCCTGCACTCTGGAAACACCATATATTTT.

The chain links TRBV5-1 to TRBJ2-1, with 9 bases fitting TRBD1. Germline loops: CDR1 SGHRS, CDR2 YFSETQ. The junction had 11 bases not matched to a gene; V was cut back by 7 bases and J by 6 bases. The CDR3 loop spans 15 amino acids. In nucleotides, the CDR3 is TGCGCCAGCGGCGGGACAGGGAGGGGTGGCAATGAGCAGTTCTTC. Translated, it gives CASGGTGRGGNEQFF.

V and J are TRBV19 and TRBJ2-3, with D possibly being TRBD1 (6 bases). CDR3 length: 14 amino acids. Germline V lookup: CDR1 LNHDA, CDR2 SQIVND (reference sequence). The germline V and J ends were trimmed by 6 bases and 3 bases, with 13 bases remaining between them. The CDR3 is CASSLTGLTDTQYF. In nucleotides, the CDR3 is TGTGCCAGTAGCCTGACAGGCCTTACAGATACGCAGTATTTT.

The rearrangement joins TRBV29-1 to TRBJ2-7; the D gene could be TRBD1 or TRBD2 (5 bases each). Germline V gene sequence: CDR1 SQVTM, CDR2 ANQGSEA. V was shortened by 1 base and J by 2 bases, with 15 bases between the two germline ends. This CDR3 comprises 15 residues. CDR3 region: CSVEVGWGRTYEQYF. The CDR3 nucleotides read TGCAGCGTTGAAGTGGGGTGGGGACGGACCTACGAGCAGTACTTC.

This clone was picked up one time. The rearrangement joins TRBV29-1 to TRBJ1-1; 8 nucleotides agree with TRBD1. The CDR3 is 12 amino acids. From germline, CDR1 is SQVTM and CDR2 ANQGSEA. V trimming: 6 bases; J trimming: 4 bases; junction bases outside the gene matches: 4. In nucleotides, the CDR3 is TGCAGCGTGACAGGGGAGAGCACTGAAGCTTTCTTT. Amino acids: CSVTGESTEAFF. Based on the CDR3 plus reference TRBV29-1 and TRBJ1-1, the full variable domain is SAVISQKPSRDICQRGTSLTIQCQVDSQVTMMFWYRQQPGQSLTLIATANQGSEATYESGFVIDKFPISRPNLTFSTLTVSNMSPEDSSIYLCSVTGESTEAFFGQGTRLTVV.

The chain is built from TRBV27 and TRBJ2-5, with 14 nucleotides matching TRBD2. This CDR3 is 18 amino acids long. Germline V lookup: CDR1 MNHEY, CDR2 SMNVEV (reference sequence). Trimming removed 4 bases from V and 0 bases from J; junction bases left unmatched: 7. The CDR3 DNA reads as TGTGCCAGCAGTTCCATGACTAGCGGGAGGGCCTACCAAGAGACCCAGTACTTC. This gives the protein CASSSMTSGRAYQETQYF.

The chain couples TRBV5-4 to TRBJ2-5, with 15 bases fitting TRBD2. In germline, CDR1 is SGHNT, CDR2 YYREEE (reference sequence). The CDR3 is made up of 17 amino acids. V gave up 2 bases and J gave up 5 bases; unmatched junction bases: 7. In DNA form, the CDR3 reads TGTGCCAGCAGCTTCGGACTAGCGGGAGGGCAGGCGGAGACCCAGTACTTC. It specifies CASSFGLAGGQAETQYF.

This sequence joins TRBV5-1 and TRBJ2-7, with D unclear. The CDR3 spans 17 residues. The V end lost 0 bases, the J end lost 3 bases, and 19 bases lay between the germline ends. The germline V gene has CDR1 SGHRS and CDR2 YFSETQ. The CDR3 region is CASSLGTPGSLDYEQYF. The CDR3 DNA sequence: TGCGCCAGCAGCTTGGGTACCCCGGGTTCTTTGGACTACGAGCAGTACTTC.

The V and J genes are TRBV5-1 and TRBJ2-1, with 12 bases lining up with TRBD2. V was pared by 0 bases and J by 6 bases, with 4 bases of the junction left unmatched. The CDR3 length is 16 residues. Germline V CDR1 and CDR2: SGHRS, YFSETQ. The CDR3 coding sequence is TGCGCCAGCAGCTTGGAAGGGACTAGCGGGCCCAATGAGCAGTTCTTC. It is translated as CASSLEGTSGPNEQFF.

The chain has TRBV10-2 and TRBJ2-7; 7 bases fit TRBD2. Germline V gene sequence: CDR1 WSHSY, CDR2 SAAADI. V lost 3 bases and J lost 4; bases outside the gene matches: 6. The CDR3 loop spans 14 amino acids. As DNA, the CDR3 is TGCGCCAGCAGTGATGGGGTCGGGAGGTACGAGCAGTACTTC. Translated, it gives CASSDGVGRYEQYF.

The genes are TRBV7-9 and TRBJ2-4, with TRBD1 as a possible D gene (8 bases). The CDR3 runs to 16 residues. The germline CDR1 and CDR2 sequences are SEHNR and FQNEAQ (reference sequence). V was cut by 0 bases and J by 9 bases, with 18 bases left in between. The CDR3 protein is CASSLAGGTGRGIQYF. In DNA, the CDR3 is TGTGCCAGCAGCTTAGCGGGGGGGACAGGTCGAGGCATTCAGTACTTC.

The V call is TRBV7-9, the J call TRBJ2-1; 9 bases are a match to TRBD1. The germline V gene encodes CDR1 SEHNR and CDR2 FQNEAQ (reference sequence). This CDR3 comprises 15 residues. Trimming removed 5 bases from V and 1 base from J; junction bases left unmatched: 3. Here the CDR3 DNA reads TGTGCCAGCAGCACGGGACAGGGATCCTACAATGAGCAGTTCTTC. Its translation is CASSTGQGSYNEQFF.

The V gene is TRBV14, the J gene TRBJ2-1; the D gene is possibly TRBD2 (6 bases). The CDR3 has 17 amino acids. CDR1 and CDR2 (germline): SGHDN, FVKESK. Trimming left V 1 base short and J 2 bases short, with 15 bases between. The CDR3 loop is CASSQARDGRAYNEQFF. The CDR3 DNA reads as TGTGCCAGCAGCCAAGCGCGCGACGGGAGAGCCTACAATGAGCAGTTCTTC. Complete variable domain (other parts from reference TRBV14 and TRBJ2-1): EAGVTQFPSHSVIEKGQTVTLRCDPISGHDNLYWYRRVMGKEIKFLLHFVKESKQDESGMPNNRFLAERTGGTYSTLKVQPAELEDSGVYFCASSQARDGRAYNEQFFGPGTRLTVL.

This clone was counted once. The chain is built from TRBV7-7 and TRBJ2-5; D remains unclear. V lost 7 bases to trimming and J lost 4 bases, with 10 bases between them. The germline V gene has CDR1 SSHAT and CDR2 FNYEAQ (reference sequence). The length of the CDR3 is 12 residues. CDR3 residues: CASNNPRETQYF. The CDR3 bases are TGTGCCAGCAACAATCCTCGAGAGACCCAGTACTTC.

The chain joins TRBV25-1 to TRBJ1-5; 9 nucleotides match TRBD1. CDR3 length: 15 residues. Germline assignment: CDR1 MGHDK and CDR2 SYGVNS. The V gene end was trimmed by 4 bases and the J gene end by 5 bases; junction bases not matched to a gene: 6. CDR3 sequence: CASSGMRTGDQPQHF. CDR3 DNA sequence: TGTGCCAGCAGTGGGATGAGGACAGGGGATCAGCCCCAGCATTTT.